This T cell receptor (beta chain) was identified in a study of blood T cells in healthy people across ages. Study outcomes and limitations: Age brought a roughly linear fall in TCR beta diversity measured per million T cells. Bulk PBMC profiling left naive and antigen-experienced comparisons inconclusive.

Remarks on this clonotype: Its antigen is currently unknown.

The CDR3 runs to 16 residues. With 6 bases removed from V and 8 bases from J, the gap between germline ends came to 23 bases. From germline, CDR1 is MNHNS and CDR2 SASEGT. A second about 6 to 11 cycle PCR used barcoded and J-beta primers. Tags on each cDNA molecule came from a template-switch adaptor with 12 random nucleotides. MiXCR, run by TCRdb on the 5' RACE reads, gives a single entry per CDR3 protein. The sample lists hundreds of thousands of distinct CDR3 sequences, about 59% seen once, with around a quarter in the top ten. This chain uses TRBV6-1 with TRBJ1-5; TRBD1 might be the D (6 bases). Specimen: blood. The sequence was obtained from a man aged 25 to 40 in good health. CDR3 in DNA: TGTGCCAGCAGGAGAGAGACAGGAGCGGATTTAGAGCCCCAGCATTTT. It encodes CASRRETGADLEPQHF.